The rows below give T cell receptor beta chains drawn from one sample of a study of T cell responses to AZD1222 COVID-19 vaccine. Assay: immunoSEQ multiplex PCR; the TCRdb copy retains only in-frame clones and omits some. The sample shows 150,000 to 200,000 clones, 87% of them seen only once. The sequences come from peripheral blood, collected on day 0 of AZD1222 vaccination. The receptors here all came from an adult in good health. The CDR3 runs from the conserved cysteine through the conserved F or W. The order of the fields is V gene, CDR3 length, J gene, CDR3 protein.

V: TRBV30; length: 12; J: TRBJ2-1; CDR3: CAWSPIGNEQFF
V: TRBV28; length: 11; J: TRBJ1-4; CDR3: CASSSSEKLFF
V: TRBV28; length: 15; J: TRBJ1-4; CDR3: CASRPQGRTNEKLFF
V: TRBV19; length: 17; J: TRBJ1-5; CDR3: CASTPWGDGISNQPQHF
V: TRBV3-1/TRBV3-2; length: 14; J: TRBJ1-1; CDR3: CASSQEGGNTEAFF
V: TRBV28; length: 15; J: TRBJ1-2; CDR3: CASSSWGGTNYGYTF
V: TRBV11-3; length: 13; J: TRBJ2-2; CDR3: CASSTTRAGELFF
V: TRBV7-2; length: 15; J: TRBJ2-7; CDR3: CASSPGTSGLYEQYF
V: TRBV11-3; length: 13; J: TRBJ2-5; CDR3: CASSSKGRETQYF
V: TRBV7-2; length: 15; J: TRBJ2-7; CDR3: CASSLETASRFQQYF
V: TRBV7-6; length: 16; J: TRBJ2-1; CDR3: CASSLDGQGVGNEQFF
V: TRBV7-9; length: 15; J: TRBJ1-6; CDR3: CASSPEGTSNSPLHF
V: TRBV11-2; length: 16; J: TRBJ1-4; CDR3: CASSLGWGGIDEKLFF
V: TRBV28; length: 16; J: TRBJ1-4; CDR3: CASSKPSGGLREKLFF
V: TRBV5-8; length: 16; J: TRBJ1-4; CDR3: CASSLWQGLGGEKLFF
V: TRBV6-2/TRBV6-3; length: 15; J: TRBJ2-5; CDR3: CASSYATSGRETQYF
V: TRBV2; length: 14; J: TRBJ1-4; CDR3: CASSEGQGHEKLFF
V: TRBV29-1; length: 15; J: TRBJ2-5; CDR3: CSVPTHSLRRQTQYF
V: TRBV19; length: 15; J: TRBJ2-7; CDR3: CASSAFPGVSYEQYF
V: TRBV5-1; length: 14; J: TRBJ2-7; CDR3: CASRAQGAVDEQYF
V: TRBV6-5; length: 16; J: TRBJ2-1; CDR3: CASSYSGISSYNEQFF
V: TRBV4-1; length: 13; J: TRBJ2-2; CDR3: CASSQGTTGELFF
V: TRBV11-3; length: 16; J: TRBJ2-1; CDR3: CASSGATGGPYNEQFF
V: TRBV14; length: 15; J: TRBJ2-2; CDR3: CASSGQNPNTGELFF
V: TRBV28; length: 15; J: TRBJ1-2; CDR3: CASSPSGTGAYGYTF
V: TRBV6-5; length: 15; J: TRBJ1-6; CDR3: CASSYSARRNSPLHF
V: TRBV19; length: 15; J: TRBJ1-4; CDR3: CASSITPGTGEKLFF
V: TRBV14; length: 21; J: TRBJ1-3; CDR3: CASSQDTGRIGGPHSGNTIYF
V: TRBV6-5; length: 15; J: TRBJ1-1; CDR3: CASRSGQGVRTEAFF